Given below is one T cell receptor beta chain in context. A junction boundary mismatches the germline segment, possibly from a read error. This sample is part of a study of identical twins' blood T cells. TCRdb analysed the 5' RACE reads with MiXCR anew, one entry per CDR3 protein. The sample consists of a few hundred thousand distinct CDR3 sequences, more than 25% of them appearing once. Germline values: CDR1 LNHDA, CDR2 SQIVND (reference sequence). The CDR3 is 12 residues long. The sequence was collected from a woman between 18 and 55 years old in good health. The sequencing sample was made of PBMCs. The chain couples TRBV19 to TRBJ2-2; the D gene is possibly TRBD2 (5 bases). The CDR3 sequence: CASSSQHGKLFF. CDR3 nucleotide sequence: TGTGCCAGTAGTTCCCAACACGGGAAGCTGTTTTTT.